Shown below are 17 T cell receptor beta chains from a single sample sequenced in a study of identical twins. TCRdb reanalysed the 5' RACE reads using MiXCR and keeps one entry per CDR3 protein. The profile shows 450,000 to 650,000 distinct CDR3 sequences, 15% of them singletons. The sample also formed part of further work on yellow fever vaccine responses in identical twins.

The sequencing input was CD4+ T cells sorted from blood. These receptors originate from a woman aged 18-29 years in good health.

This clonotype was detected a few times. The chain employs TRBV18 and TRBJ2-7; D tentatively fits TRBD1 or TRBD2 (6 bases each). Trimming took 1 base from V and 1 from J, leaving 14 bases between them. This CDR3 spans 16 amino acids. Germline V lookup: CDR1 KGHSH, CDR2 LQKENI. Written as DNA, the CDR3 is TGTGCCAGCTCACCACTTGGGACAAGCGGGTCCTACGAGCAGTACTTC. Encoded protein: CASSPLGTSGSYEQYF.

This clonotype was counted ten times or more. V is TRBV7-2 and J is TRBJ2-7, with TRBD2 as a possible D gene (5 bases). Germline-derived CDR1 and CDR2 are SGHTA and FQGNSA. The CDR3 totals 13 residues. Trimming took 2 bases from V and 3 from J, leaving 8 bases between them. The CDR3 is CASSLTDYYEQYF. The CDR3 DNA sequence: TGTGCCAGCAGCTTAACAGACTACTACGAGCAGTACTTC.

The chain couples TRBV2 to TRBJ1-1, with D unclear. The V end lost 1 base, the J end lost 1 base, and 4 bases lay between the germline ends. This CDR3 has 13 amino acids. The germline V gene encodes CDR1 SNHLY and CDR2 FYNNEI. CDR3 in amino acids: CASSEGRNTEAFF. In DNA form, the CDR3 reads TGTGCCAGCAGTGAAGGGCGGAACACTGAAGCTTTCTTT.

There are a few counts of this clonotype. The V gene is TRBV6-1, the J gene TRBJ2-2, with D unclear. V gave up 3 bases and J gave up 0 bases, with 8 bases separating them. This CDR3 is built from 15 residues. Per germline, CDR1 MNHNS and CDR2 SASEGT. The chain's CDR3 is CASSDRVSNTGELFF. The CDR3 DNA reads as TGTGCCAGCAGTGATAGGGTATCGAACACCGGGGAGCTGTTTTTT.

The CDR3 is CASSLSQGAFNEQFF. The CDR3 DNA reads as TGCGCCAGCAGCTTGTCCCAGGGGGCGTTCAATGAGCAGTTCTTC. This chain connects TRBV5-1 to TRBJ2-1, with 8 bases fitting TRBD1. J lost 6 bases, V lost 1 base, and 6 bases had no gene match. The CDR3 totals 15 residues. Germline V gene sequence: CDR1 SGHRS, CDR2 YFSETQ.

This clonotype was seen ten or more times. The gene calls are TRBV27 and TRBJ2-7; 7 bases agree with TRBD1. The CDR3 spans 14 residues. With 5 bases clipped from V and 4 bases from J, the junction kept 8 bases outside the gene matches. The germline gives CDR1 MNHEY, CDR2 SMNVEV (reference sequence). CDR3 amino acids: CASSQTGVGYEQYF. The DNA of the CDR3 is TGTGCCAGCAGTCAAACAGGGGTTGGTTACGAGCAGTACTTC.

The table lists this clonotype with a few counts. The chain uses TRBV12-3 or TRBV12-4 and TRBJ2-2; D remains ambiguous. Deletions cut 6 bases from V and 1 base from J, with 12 bases between. The CDR3 loop spans 15 amino acids. The CDR3 protein is CASRPRGRNTGELFF. CDR3 sequence (DNA): TGTGCCAGCAGGCCCCGCGGACGGAACACCGGGGAGCTGTTTTTT.

This clonotype was counted only a few times. V is TRBV19 and J is TRBJ2-1; TRBD1 might be the D (5 bases). CDR3 length: 14 amino acids. Between the trimmed V and J ends, which lost 4 bases and 5 bases, there was a span of 12 bases. Germline V gene sequence: CDR1 LNHDA, CDR2 SQIVND (reference sequence). The CDR3 spells CASSRSGPNNEQFF. CDR3 in DNA: TGTGCCAGTAGTAGGTCAGGGCCTAACAATGAGCAGTTCTTC.

The chain is built from TRBV6-2 or TRBV6-3 and TRBJ1-1; possible D gene TRBD1, 5 bases. CDR3 size: 13 residues. In germline, CDR1 is MNHEY, CDR2 SVGEGT. The V and J ends lost 7 bases and 4 bases respectively, with 13 bases between them. This chain's CDR3 is CASTPQGSTEAFF. The CDR3 region has the DNA TGTGCCAGCACCCCTCAGGGAAGCACTGAAGCTTTCTTT.

In this sample, this clonotype turned up a few times. J is TRBJ1-4 and V is TRBV2, with unresolved D. The CDR3 covers 14 residues. The germline CDR1 and CDR2 sequences are SNHLY and FYNNEI. The ends were cut back, 3 bases at V and 4 bases at J, with 9 bases in the middle. CDR3 DNA: TGTGCCAGCAGTGAGAAGGGTGGTAATGAAAAACTGTTTTTT. This gives the protein CASSEKGGNEKLFF.

This chain links TRBV7-6 with TRBJ1-1, with unresolved D. The V and J ends lost 0 bases and 3 bases respectively, with 11 bases between them. CDR1 is SGHVS and CDR2 is FNYEAQ in the germline V gene. The CDR3 runs 15 residues. The CDR3 here is CASSLAPGPDTEAFF. The CDR3 DNA follows: TGTGCCAGCAGCTTAGCGCCAGGTCCTGACACTGAAGCTTTCTTT. The full variable domain, completed using reference TRBV7-6 and TRBJ1-1, is GAGVSQSPRYKVTKRGQDVALRCDPISGHVSLYWYRQALGQGPEFLTYFNYEAQQDKSGLPNDRFSAERPEGSISTLTIQRTEQRDSAMYRCASSLAPGPDTEAFFGQGTRLTVV.

The sample holds a few counts of this clonotype. The V and J genes are TRBV28 and TRBJ1-2; D is undetermined. Trimming left V 6 bases short and J 1 base short, with 9 bases between. Germline V gene sequence: CDR1 MDHEN, CDR2 SYDVKM. This CDR3 region has 13 residues. The CDR3 DNA reads as TGTGCCAGCAGAATCGACCTTAACTATGGCTACACCTTC. This gives the protein CASRIDLNYGYTF.

This clonotype showed up just a few times. This chain links TRBV2 with TRBJ1-2, with a weak D call TRBD1 (6 bases). In germline, CDR1 is SNHLY, CDR2 FYNNEI. The CDR3 totals 14 residues. V dropped 6 bases and J dropped 7 bases, with 18 bases sitting between them. CDR3 DNA sequence: TGTGCCAGCAGCCGGGACACCTCTTTGGGTGGCTACACCTTC. Amino acids: CASSRDTSLGGYTF.

This clonotype occurred a few times. This chain connects TRBV2 to TRBJ2-6; 8 bases align to TRBD1. The CDR3 totals 17 residues. Trimming removed 6 bases from V and 0 bases from J; junction bases left unmatched: 7. The germline V gene encodes CDR1 SNHLY and CDR2 FYNNEI. The CDR3 reads CASRTGVFPSGANVLTF. The CDR3 coding sequence is TGTGCCAGCAGGACAGGGGTGTTTCCCTCTGGGGCCAACGTCCTGACTTTC. Variable domain in full (rest from reference TRBV2 and TRBJ2-6): EPEVTQTPSHQVTQMGQEVILRCVPISNHLYFYWYRQILGQKVEFLVSFYNNEISEKSEIFDDQFSVERPDGSNFTLKIRSTKLEDSAMYFCASRTGVFPSGANVLTFGAGSRLTVL.

The chain joins TRBV7-6 to TRBJ2-2; the D gene is possibly TRBD2 (6 bases). V shed 0 bases and J shed 3 bases, with 8 bases lying between them. The CDR3 extends over 15 amino acids. Germline V gene data show CDR1 as SGHVS and CDR2 as FNYEAQ. This CDR3 is CASSLAGGHTGELFF. The CDR3 nucleotides read TGTGCCAGCAGCTTAGCGGGGGGACACACCGGGGAGCTGTTTTTT.

In DNA form, the CDR3 reads TGCAGCGCCCGACAGGTAAACACTGAAGCTTTCTTT. The encoded protein is CSARQVNTEAFF. The rearrangement joins TRBV29-1 to TRBJ1-1; perhaps TRBD1 as D (6 bases). Germline CDR1 is SQVTM and CDR2 is ANQGSEA. The V gene lost 7 bases and the J gene lost 2 bases, with 11 bases spanning the gap. The CDR3 consists of 12 residues.

A few counts support this clonotype. This chain uses TRBV6-1 with TRBJ1-1, with 7 nucleotides matching TRBD1. The CDR3 length is 16 residues. V shed 6 bases, J shed 3 bases, and the junction held 13 bases outside the gene matches. Per the germline V gene, CDR1 is MNHNS and CDR2 is SASEGT. The CDR3 sequence is CASRRGLQGIHTEAFF. CDR3 coding DNA: TGTGCCAGCAGGAGGGGATTACAGGGGATCCACACTGAAGCTTTCTTT.